This entry lists 29 T cell receptor beta chains sequenced from one sample in a study of Ad26.COV2.S vaccination and SARS-CoV-2 variants (dated by TCRdb to the early 2020s). The method was the immunoSEQ multiplex PCR assay. This is the immuneACCESS table as TCRdb keeps it, with only in-frame sequences that have V and J called. A part of the clones is gone; compared with another copy, unresolved V genes explain less than half, and the rest is unexplained. The sample table shows about 350,000 clones, and about 86% are seen once. About 10% of the sample comes from the top ten. According to the study, the label for this sample's treatment or condition signals: 15 to 20 received Ad26.COV2.S at low or high dose, single or two shots; roughly five received placebo; per-sample allocation not given. For vaccine and placebo recipients, the sequenced repertoires came from samples collected on day 63 after the first injection.

Sequences were derived from peripheral blood, sampled in a trial of Ad26.COV2.S vaccine versus placebo. The source of these receptors is a person aged 18-60 years who received the Ad26.COV2.S COVID-19 vaccine or a placebo.

The gene calls are TRBV28 and TRBJ2-1; 9 bases agree with TRBD1. The germline gives CDR1 MDHEN, CDR2 SYDVKM. The CDR3 loop spans 16 amino acids. V was clipped by 3 bases and J by 0 bases; unmatched bases: 3. CDR3 nucleotide sequence: TGTGCCAGCAGTTTCGTGGGACAGGGCTCCTACAATGAGCAGTTCTTC. Amino acids: CASSFVGQGSYNEQFF.

The genes are TRBV6-7 and TRBJ2-1; D is ambiguous. TRBV6-7 is recorded as an ORF, its role being uncertain. This CDR3 contains 15 residues. V shed 1 base and J shed 6 bases, with 13 bases lying between them. The CDR3 DNA reads as TGTGCCAGCAGTTACTTCCTGGCCCCTCCCAATGAGCAGTTCTTC. This codes for CASSYFLAPPNEQFF.

The V and J genes are TRBV7-2 and TRBJ2-7; weak D call: TRBD1 (5 bases). This CDR3 is 15 amino acids long. Germline V gene sequence: CDR1 SGHTA, CDR2 FQGNSA. V gave up 4 bases and J gave up 3 bases, with 16 bases separating them. The CDR3 bases are TGTGCCAGCAGCTCCCCAGGGCTAGGGCACTACGAGCAGTACTTC. Translating gives CASSSPGLGHYEQYF.

The J gene is TRBJ2-3, the V gene TRBV19, with a weak D call TRBD2 (7 bases). This CDR3 is 15 amino acids long. Trimming stripped 5 bases from V and 3 bases from J, with 15 bases between. Germline V CDR1 and CDR2: LNHDA, SQIVND (reference sequence). In DNA form, the CDR3 reads TGTGCCAGTAGTCCCGGGGGGCCTGGAACAGATACGCAGTATTTT. Amino acid sequence: CASSPGGPGTDTQYF.

This chain connects TRBV24-1 to TRBJ2-3; D might be TRBD2 (6 bases). The ends were cut back, 4 bases at V and 2 bases at J, with 12 bases in the middle. Germline assignment: CDR1 KGHDR and CDR2 SFDVKD. CDR3 length: 15 amino acids. CDR3 sequence reads: CATSETRGPTDTQYF. CDR3 nucleotides: TGTGCCACCAGTGAGACTAGGGGACCCACAGATACGCAGTATTTT.

This chain links TRBV18 with TRBJ1-1, with D possibly being TRBD1 (6 bases). V was clipped by 8 bases and J by 5 bases, with 15 bases between them. From germline, CDR1 is KGHSH and CDR2 LQKENI. The CDR3 covers 13 residues. CDR3 residues: CASLGQSQTEAFF. DNA for the CDR3: TGTGCCAGCCTAGGACAGTCGCAGACTGAAGCTTTCTTT.

This clone has just one count. The gene calls are TRBV10-3 and TRBJ2-7, with TRBD2 identical over 9 bases. The CDR3 extends over 15 amino acids. The V and J ends lost 0 bases and 7 bases, in that order; junction bases with no gene match: 7. Germline V lookup: CDR1 ENHRY, CDR2 SYGVKD. CDR3 in DNA: TGTGCCATCAGTGAGTCTAGCGGGAGTGGGGGAGAGCAGTACTTC. It is translated as CAISESSGSGGEQYF.

The J gene is TRBJ2-1, the V gene TRBV4-3; TRBD2 matches at 11 bases. Trimming removed 1 base from V and 4 bases from J; junction bases left unmatched: 0. CDR1 and CDR2 (germline): LGHNA, YSLEER. This CDR3 has 15 amino acids. CDR3 sequence reads: CASSQGTSGYNEQFF. The CDR3 region has the DNA TGCGCCAGCAGCCAAGGGACTAGCGGGTACAATGAGCAGTTCTTC.

The chain employs TRBV5-6 and TRBJ2-5, with unresolved D. The CDR3 sequence is 15 residues long. V lost 4 bases and J lost 4, with 17 bases in between. The germline gives CDR1 SGHDT, CDR2 YYEEEE. CDR3 DNA sequence: TGTGCCAGCAGCCCGTTGGAGTTTCGAGCAGAGACCCAGTACTTC. It codes for CASSPLEFRAETQYF.

The chain uses TRBV5-1 and TRBJ1-1, with D unclear. Trimming took off 3 bases at V and 0 bases at J, with 9 bases between the two ends. CDR1 and CDR2 (germline): SGHRS, YFSETQ. CDR3 length: 14 amino acids. CDR3 in amino acids: CASSSQTVNTEAFF. The DNA for the CDR3 is TGCGCCAGCAGCTCCCAGACTGTGAACACTGAAGCTTTCTTT.

This rearrangement joins TRBV18 to TRBJ2-1; 12 bases agree with TRBD2. The CDR3 sequence is 16 residues long. The germline V gene encodes CDR1 KGHSH and CDR2 LQKENI. V dropped 3 bases and J dropped 9; count of bases not matched to a gene: 9. CDR3 residues: CASSPPTSGGRSEQFF. For the CDR3, the DNA is TGTGCCAGCTCACCCCCGACTAGCGGGGGTCGGAGTGAGCAGTTCTTC. The complete variable domain, with remaining parts taken from reference TRBV18 and TRBJ2-1, reads NAGVMQNPRHLVRRRGQEARLRCSPMKGHSHVYWYRQLPEEGLKFMVYLQKENIIDESGMPKERFSAEFPKEGPSILRIQQVVRGDSAAYFCASSPPTSGGRSEQFFGPGTRLTVL.

V usage is TRBV6-5 and J usage is TRBJ1-2; 8 bases fit TRBD1. The CDR3 consists of 15 residues. The V gene end was trimmed by 6 bases and the J gene end by 6 bases; junction bases not matched to a gene: 12. CDR1 is MNHEY and CDR2 is SVGAGI in the germline V gene. The CDR3 sequence: CASSALGQAINGYTF. The DNA of the CDR3 is TGTGCCAGCAGCGCCCTGGGACAGGCAATTAATGGCTACACCTTC.

V and J are TRBV3-1 (or the pseudogene TRBV3-2) and TRBJ1-4; D uncertain. CDR1 and CDR2 from the germline V gene are LGHDT and YNNKEL (reference sequence). This CDR3 contains 14 residues. V was shortened by 3 bases and J by 7 bases, with 12 bases between the two germline ends. The chain's CDR3 is CASSQPGVGEKLFF. For the CDR3, the DNA is TGTGCCAGCAGCCAGCCTGGGGTAGGTGAAAAACTGTTTTTT.

The CDR3: CASSQPRDLTGELFF. CDR3 DNA: TGCGCCAGCAGCCAACCTCGGGACCTCACCGGGGAGCTGTTTTTT. The rearrangement uses TRBV4-1 and TRBJ2-2; D is perhaps TRBD1 or TRBD2 (5 bases each). The CDR3 is made up of 15 amino acids. Germline V CDR1 and CDR2: MGHRA, YSYEKL. The V end lost 2 bases, the J end lost 4 bases, and 11 bases lay between the germline ends.

J is TRBJ1-2 and V is TRBV7-2; TRBD1 agrees at 9 bases. The CDR3 sequence is 15 residues long. The germline V gene has CDR1 SGHTA and CDR2 FQGNSA. Trimming cost V 2 bases and J 4 bases; bases outside gene matches: 5. The CDR3 DNA sequence: TGTGCCAGCAGCTTACGCGACAGGGGGTTCTATGGCTACACCTTC. It codes for CASSLRDRGFYGYTF.

The chain joins TRBV6-2 or TRBV6-3 to TRBJ2-2; D gene uncertain. V lost 5 bases and J 6 bases, leaving 7 bases between the germline ends. CDR1 MNHEY and CDR2 SVGEGT come from the germline V gene. The CDR3 totals 12 residues. The CDR3 DNA is TGTGCCAGCAGTGTTGGATCCGGGGAGCTGTTTTTT. Amino acids: CASSVGSGELFF.

In this sample, this clone turned up once. The chain links TRBV5-6 to TRBJ2-2; 8 positions match TRBD1. Germline CDR1 and CDR2: SGHDT and YYEEEE. The junction had 5 bases not matched to a gene; V was cut back by 3 bases and J by 7 bases. The CDR3 length is 14 residues. The CDR3 spells CASSWEQGGGELFF. In DNA, the CDR3 is TGTGCCAGCAGCTGGGAACAGGGGGGCGGGGAGCTGTTTTTT.

About this clone itself: At one end the junction does not follow the germline gene, possibly because of a read error. The V call is TRBV28, the J call TRBJ2-5; D is possibly TRBD2 (5 bases). The CDR3 runs 21 residues. Per germline, CDR1 MDHEN and CDR2 SYDVKM. Written as DNA, the CDR3 is TGTGCCAGCAGTTTAGGGAGCGGATCTTCAGCCCAGCCCCCCCACCACGAGACCCAGTACTTC. It is translated as CASSLGSGSSAQPPHHETQYF.

This chain connects TRBV5-1 to TRBJ2-2; 7 nucleotides align to TRBD1. Germline CDR1 is SGHRS and CDR2 is YFSETQ. V shed 4 bases and J 0 bases; nucleotides not matched to a gene: 3. CDR3 length: 15 residues. CDR3 sequence reads: CASSGDSTNTGELFF. The CDR3 coding sequence is TGCGCCAGCAGCGGGGACAGTACGAACACCGGGGAGCTGTTTTTT.

Only a few counts were recorded for this clone. The V call is TRBV7-9, the J call TRBJ1-4, with D possibly being TRBD1 (6 bases). Germline assignment: CDR1 SEHNR and CDR2 FQNEAQ (reference sequence). The CDR3 runs to 17 residues. V gave up 5 bases and J gave up 2 bases, with 18 bases separating them. In DNA form, the CDR3 reads TGTGCCAGCAGCCCTAGTAGAGGGGGTTCCACTAATGAAAAACTGTTTTTT. Its translation is CASSPSRGGSTNEKLFF.

The V gene is TRBV4-1, the J gene TRBJ2-7; D gene uncertain. V lost 7 bases to trimming and J lost 7 bases, with 20 bases between them. CDR1 MGHRA and CDR2 YSYEKL come from the germline V gene. This CDR3 comprises 14 residues. The CDR3 region is CASTTLDGAREQYF. In nucleotides, the CDR3 is TGCGCCAGCACCACACTCGACGGCGCTAGGGAGCAGTACTTC.

V gene TRBV6-2 or TRBV6-3 combines with J gene TRBJ1-5; D remains ambiguous. The CDR3 length is 12 residues. Germline CDR1 is MNHEY and CDR2 is SVGEGT. The V end lost 6 bases, the J end lost 6 bases, and 9 bases lay between the germline ends. CDR3 residues: CASSTDAQPQHF. In nucleotides, the CDR3 is TGTGCCAGCAGCACAGACGCTCAGCCCCAGCATTTT.

This chain uses TRBV10-3 with TRBJ1-2; no clear D gene. Germline V lookup: CDR1 ENHRY, CDR2 SYGVKD. The CDR3 loop spans 12 amino acids. Trimming cost V 7 bases and J 3 bases, with 9 bases left between them. As DNA, the CDR3 is TGTGCCATCAAGGCCAGCGACTATGGCTACACCTTC. This translates into CAIKASDYGYTF.

The J gene is TRBJ1-1, the V gene TRBV4-2, with D perhaps TRBD1 (6 bases). Trimming cost V 3 bases and J 4 bases, with 18 bases left between them. The CDR3 is 16 residues long. CDR1 LGHNA and CDR2 YNFKEQ come from the germline V gene. DNA of the CDR3: TGTGCCAGCAGCCAGAGCGGGGGGCAGTTGGGCACTGAAGCTTTCTTT. It specifies CASSQSGGQLGTEAFF.

The chain uses TRBV7-2 and TRBJ1-5; 7 bases are a match to TRBD1. Germline V gene data show CDR1 as SGHTA and CDR2 as FQGNSA. This CDR3 is 13 amino acids long. V gave up 5 bases and J gave up 5 bases; unmatched junction bases: 3. For the CDR3, the DNA is TGTGCCAGCAGCCCGGGACAGCATCAGCCCCAGCATTTT. Amino acid sequence: CASSPGQHQPQHF.

The chain recombines TRBV5-1 with TRBJ2-1; D is perhaps TRBD1 (6 bases). The germline gives CDR1 SGHRS, CDR2 YFSETQ. The CDR3 is 15 residues long. V was clipped by 2 bases and J by 7 bases, with 16 bases between them. Here the CDR3 DNA reads TGCGCCAGCAGCTTTGTGGGGGCCCGCGGGAATGAGCAGTTCTTC. Amino acid sequence: CASSFVGARGNEQFF.

J is TRBJ1-1 and V is TRBV3-1 (or the pseudogene TRBV3-2); possible D gene TRBD1, 6 bases. Germline V gene lookup returns CDR1 LGHDT and CDR2 YNNKEL (reference sequence). The length of the CDR3 is 15 residues. Trimming cost V 0 bases and J 2 bases, with 10 bases left between them. The CDR3 coding sequence is TGTGCCAGCAGCCAAGATAGGGGGGGCAACACTGAAGCTTTCTTT. Translated: CASSQDRGGNTEAFF.

This rearrangement joins TRBV5-1 to TRBJ1-5; 11 bases agree with TRBD1. The CDR3 extends over 16 amino acids. J gave up 2 bases and V 6 bases, and 7 bases lay outside the gene matches. Germline loops: CDR1 SGHRS, CDR2 YFSETQ. CDR3 sequence (DNA): TGCGCCAGCACCGACGGGACAGGGGGTGGCAATCAGCCCCAGCATTTT. Its protein is CASTDGTGGGNQPQHF.

The chain joins TRBV19 to TRBJ1-1; D not certain. Germline values: CDR1 LNHDA, CDR2 SQIVND (reference sequence). This CDR3 has 13 amino acids. V was shortened by 4 bases and J by 1 base, with 7 bases between the two germline ends. The CDR3: CASSKRENTEAFF. The DNA for the CDR3 is TGTGCCAGTAGTAAAAGGGAGAACACTGAAGCTTTCTTT.